This T cell receptor beta chain comes out of a study of shared clonotypes between healthy human individuals. The germline gives CDR1 MDHEN, CDR2 SYDVKM. Trimming removed 1 base from V and 2 bases from J; junction bases left unmatched: 18. The CDR3 has 21 residues. The assay was immunoSEQ multiplex PCR, and TCRdb's table has in-frame clones only and misses some. This sample carries about 640,000 clones, 72% of them seen once, and the ten largest clones take approximately 1.8%. The clonotype was recovered from a woman in her 30s in good health. The sequencing sample was made of memory CD4+ T cells sorted from blood. Regarding subset: CD45RA-negative fraction. The V gene is TRBV28, the J gene TRBJ2-1, with 9 bases matching TRBD2. The CDR3 coding sequence is TGTGCCAGCAGTTTATTCTTTAGTCTTTCGGGCGGGAGGGCAACCTACAATGAGCAGTTCTTC. It translates to CASSLFFSLSGGRATYNEQFF.